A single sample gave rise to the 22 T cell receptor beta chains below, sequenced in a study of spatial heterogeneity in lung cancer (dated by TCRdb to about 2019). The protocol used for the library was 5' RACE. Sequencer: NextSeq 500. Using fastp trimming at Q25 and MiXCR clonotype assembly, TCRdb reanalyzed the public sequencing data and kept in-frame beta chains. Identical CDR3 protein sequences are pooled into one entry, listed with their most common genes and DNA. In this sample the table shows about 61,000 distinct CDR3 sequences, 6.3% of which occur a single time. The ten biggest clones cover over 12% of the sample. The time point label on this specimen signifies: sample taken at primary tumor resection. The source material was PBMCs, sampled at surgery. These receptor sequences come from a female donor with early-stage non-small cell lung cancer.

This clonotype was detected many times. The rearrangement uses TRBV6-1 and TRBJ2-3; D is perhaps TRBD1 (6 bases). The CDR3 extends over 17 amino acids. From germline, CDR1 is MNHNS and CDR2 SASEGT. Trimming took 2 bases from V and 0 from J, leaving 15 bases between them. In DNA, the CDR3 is TGTGCCAGCAGTGAAATAGGTAGGGGACAAAGCACAGATACGCAGTATTTT. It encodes CASSEIGRGQSTDTQYF.

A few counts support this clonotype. The CDR3 protein is CASSYGGRTEAFF. The CDR3 nucleotides read TGCGCCAGCAGCTATGGGGGTAGAACTGAAGCTTTCTTT. The chain combines TRBV5-1 with TRBJ1-1, with D perhaps matching TRBD1 (5 bases). The CDR3 is 13 amino acids. Deletions cut 3 bases from V and 5 bases from J, with 11 bases between. Germline V gene sequence: CDR1 SGHRS, CDR2 YFSETQ.

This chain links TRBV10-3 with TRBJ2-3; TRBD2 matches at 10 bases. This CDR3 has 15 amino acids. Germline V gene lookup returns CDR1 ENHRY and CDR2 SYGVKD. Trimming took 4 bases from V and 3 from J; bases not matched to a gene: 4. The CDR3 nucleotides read TGTGCCATCAGTGGGAGCGGGGGGGCGACAGATACGCAGTATTTT. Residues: CAISGSGGATDTQYF.

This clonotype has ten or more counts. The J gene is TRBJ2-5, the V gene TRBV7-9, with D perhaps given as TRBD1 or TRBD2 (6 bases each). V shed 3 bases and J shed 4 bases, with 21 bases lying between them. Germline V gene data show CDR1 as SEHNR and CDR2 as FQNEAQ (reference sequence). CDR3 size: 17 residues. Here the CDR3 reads CASSFRPRGGGVETQYF. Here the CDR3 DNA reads TGTGCCAGCAGCTTTAGGCCCCGAGGAGGGGGAGTAGAGACCCAGTACTTC.

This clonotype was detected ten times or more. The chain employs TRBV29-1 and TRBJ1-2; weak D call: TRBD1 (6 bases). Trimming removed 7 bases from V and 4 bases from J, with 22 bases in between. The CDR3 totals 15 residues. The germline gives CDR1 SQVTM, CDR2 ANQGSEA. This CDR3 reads CSALSGGARSYGYTF. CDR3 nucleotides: TGCAGCGCCCTATCTGGGGGGGCGAGGAGCTATGGCTACACCTTC.

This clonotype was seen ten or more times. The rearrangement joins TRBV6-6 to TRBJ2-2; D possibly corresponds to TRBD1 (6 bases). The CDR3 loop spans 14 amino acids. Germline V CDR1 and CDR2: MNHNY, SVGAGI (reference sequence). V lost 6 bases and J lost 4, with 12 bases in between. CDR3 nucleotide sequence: TGTGCCAGCAGCCCCGGACAGACCACCGGGGAGCTGTTTTTT. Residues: CASSPGQTTGELFF.

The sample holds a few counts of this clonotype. The CDR3 is CASSLNPNTGELFF. In DNA form, the CDR3 reads TGTGCCAGCAGCCTAAACCCGAACACCGGGGAGCTGTTTTTT. The rearrangement joins TRBV12-3 or TRBV12-4 to TRBJ2-2; D remains unclear. The CDR3 has 14 amino acids. Trimming stripped 6 bases from V and 0 bases from J, with 8 bases between.

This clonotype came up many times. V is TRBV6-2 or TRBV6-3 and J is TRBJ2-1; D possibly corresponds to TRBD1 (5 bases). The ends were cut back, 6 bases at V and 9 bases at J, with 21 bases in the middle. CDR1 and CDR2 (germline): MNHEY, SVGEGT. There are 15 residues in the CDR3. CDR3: CASRLPQGPRSEQFF. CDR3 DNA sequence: TGTGCCAGCAGACTTCCCCAGGGCCCCAGGAGTGAGCAGTTCTTC.

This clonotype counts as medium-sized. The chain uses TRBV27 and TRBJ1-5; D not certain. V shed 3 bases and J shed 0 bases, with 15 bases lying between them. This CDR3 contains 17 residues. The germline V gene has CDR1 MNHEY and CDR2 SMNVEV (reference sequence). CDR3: CASSLVPGPNSNQPQHF. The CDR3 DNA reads TGTGCCAGCAGTTTGGTACCAGGTCCTAATAGCAATCAGCCCCAGCATTTT.

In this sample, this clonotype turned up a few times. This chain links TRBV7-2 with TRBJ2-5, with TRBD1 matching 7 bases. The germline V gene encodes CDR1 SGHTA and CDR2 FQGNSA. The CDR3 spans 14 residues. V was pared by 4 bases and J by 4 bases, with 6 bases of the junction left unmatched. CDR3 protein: CASSSRQGIETQYF. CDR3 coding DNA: TGTGCCAGCAGCTCCCGACAGGGTATAGAGACCCAGTACTTC.

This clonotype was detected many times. Here the CDR3 reads CASSGEGIGDTGELFF. The CDR3 DNA sequence: TGTGCCAGCAGTGGTGAGGGCATTGGGGACACCGGGGAGCTGTTTTTT. This chain uses TRBV6-1 with TRBJ2-2; a possible D gene is TRBD2 (5 bases). Between the trimmed V and J ends, which lost 4 bases and 3 bases, there was a span of 15 bases. CDR3 size: 16 residues. Germline V CDR1 and CDR2: MNHNS, SASEGT.

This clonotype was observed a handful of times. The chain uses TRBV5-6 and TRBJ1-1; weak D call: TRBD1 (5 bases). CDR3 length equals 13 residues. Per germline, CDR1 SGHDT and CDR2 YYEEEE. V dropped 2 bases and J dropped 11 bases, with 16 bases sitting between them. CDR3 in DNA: TGTGCCAGCAGCTTCGCGGAGGGGAGGAGGGCTTTCTTT. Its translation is CASSFAEGRRAFF.

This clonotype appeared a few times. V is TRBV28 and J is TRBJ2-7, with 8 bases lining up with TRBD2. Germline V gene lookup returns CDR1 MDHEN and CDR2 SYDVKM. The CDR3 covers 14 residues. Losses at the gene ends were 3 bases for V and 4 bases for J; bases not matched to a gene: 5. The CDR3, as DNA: TGTGCCAGCAGTTTGGACGGGAGGGCGTACGAGCAGTACTTC. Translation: CASSLDGRAYEQYF.

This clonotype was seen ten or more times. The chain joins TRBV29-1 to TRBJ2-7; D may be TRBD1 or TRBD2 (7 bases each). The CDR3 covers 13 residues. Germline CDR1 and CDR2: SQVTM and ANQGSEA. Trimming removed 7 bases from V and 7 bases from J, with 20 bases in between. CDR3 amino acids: CSARAGGVREQYF. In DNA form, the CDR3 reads TGCAGCGCCCGGGCAGGGGGGGTTAGGGAGCAGTACTTC.

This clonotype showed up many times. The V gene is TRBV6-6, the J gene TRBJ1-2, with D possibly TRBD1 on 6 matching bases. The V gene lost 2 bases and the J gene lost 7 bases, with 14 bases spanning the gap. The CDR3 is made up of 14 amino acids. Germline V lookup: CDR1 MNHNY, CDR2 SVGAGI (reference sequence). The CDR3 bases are TGTGCCAGCAGTTACGAGGCAGGGGCAAGTGGCTACACCTTC. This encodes CASSYEAGASGYTF.

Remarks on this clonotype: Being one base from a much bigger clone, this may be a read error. The CDR3 DNA reads as TGTGTCAGCAGCTTAGCCCCCGCCGGACAGGGAGGAGCTTTCTTT. It specifies CVSSLAPAGQGGAFF. The chain couples TRBV7-2 to TRBJ1-1; 8 nucleotides agree with TRBD1. Germline CDR1 and CDR2: SGHTA and FQGNSA. The CDR3 extends over 15 amino acids.

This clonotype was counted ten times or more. CDR3 sequence: CASSYSWAYSGNTIYF. CDR3 sequence (DNA): TGTGCCAGCAGTTACTCGTGGGCCTACTCTGGAAACACCATATATTTT. The chain couples TRBV6-2 or TRBV6-3 to TRBJ1-3, with D unclear. Germline V gene lookup returns CDR1 MNHEY and CDR2 SVGEGT. The CDR3 length is 16 residues. V lost 0 bases and J 0 bases, leaving 9 bases between the germline ends.

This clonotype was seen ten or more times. Here the CDR3 reads CASSLEKGGPGNTIYF. The CDR3 coding sequence is TGTGCCAGCAGCTTGGAAAAGGGGGGACCTGGAAACACCATATATTTT. The chain carries TRBV5-5 and TRBJ1-3; weak D call: TRBD1 (6 bases). Germline loops: CDR1 SGHKS, CDR2 YYEKEE (reference sequence). The CDR3 covers 16 residues. Trimming removed 0 bases from V and 2 bases from J, with 12 bases in between.

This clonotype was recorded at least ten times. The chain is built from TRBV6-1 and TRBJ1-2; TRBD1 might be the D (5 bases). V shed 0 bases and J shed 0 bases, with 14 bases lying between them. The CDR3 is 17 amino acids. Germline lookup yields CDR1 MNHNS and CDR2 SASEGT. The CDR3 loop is CASSEAPRGSSNYGYTF. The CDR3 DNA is TGTGCCAGCAGTGAAGCCCCCCGGGGCAGTTCTAACTATGGCTACACCTTC.

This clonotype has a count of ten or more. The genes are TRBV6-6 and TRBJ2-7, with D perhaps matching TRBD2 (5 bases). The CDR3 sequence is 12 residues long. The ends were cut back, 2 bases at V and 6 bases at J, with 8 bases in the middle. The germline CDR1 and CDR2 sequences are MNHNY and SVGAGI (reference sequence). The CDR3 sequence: CASSYAGGEQYV. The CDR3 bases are TGTGCCAGCAGTTACGCTGGAGGCGAGCAGTACGTC.

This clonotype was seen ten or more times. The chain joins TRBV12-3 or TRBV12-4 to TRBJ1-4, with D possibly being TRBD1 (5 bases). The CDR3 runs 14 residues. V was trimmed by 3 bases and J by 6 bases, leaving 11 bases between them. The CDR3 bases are TGTGCCAGCAGTTTTTGGGGGGGAGATGAAAAACTGTTTTTT. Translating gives CASSFWGGDEKLFF.

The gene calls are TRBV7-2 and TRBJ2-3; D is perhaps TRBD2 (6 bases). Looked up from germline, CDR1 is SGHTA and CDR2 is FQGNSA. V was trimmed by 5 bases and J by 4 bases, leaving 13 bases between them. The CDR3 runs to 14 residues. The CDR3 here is CASSPRLEADTQYF. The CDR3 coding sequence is TGTGCCAGCAGCCCTCGACTAGAGGCAGATACGCAGTATTTT.